The following is a T cell receptor beta chain sequence with its context. The sample comes from a study of T cells expressing NK-cell markers. At the level of the study: It was sorted CD3+CD56-NKG2C+, CD3+CD56+NKG2C- and CD3+CD56+NKG2C+ T cells that provided the TCR beta repertoires. Among eight sequenced donors, seven carried HCMV seropositivity while one was seronegative.

The CDR3 runs 15 residues. Germline V lookup: CDR1 SGDLS, CDR2 YYNGEE. Researchers built TCR beta cDNA using 5'RACE template switching with UMIs. Reprocessing the 5' RACE reads, TCRdb reports a single entry for every CDR3 protein and omits DNA. Its clone listing holds 150,000 to 200,000 distinct CDR3 sequences. V is TRBV9 and J is TRBJ1-5; the TCRdb D gene call, TRBD1, has no DNA to confirm it. The clonotype originates from a man aged 18-70 years in good health. The sample taken for sequencing was blood T cells: a sorted CD56 or NKG2C T cell subset, CD4+ or CD8+ T cells, or bulk PBMC T cells (not recorded which). The CDR3 loop reads CASSVGTGDHQPQHF.